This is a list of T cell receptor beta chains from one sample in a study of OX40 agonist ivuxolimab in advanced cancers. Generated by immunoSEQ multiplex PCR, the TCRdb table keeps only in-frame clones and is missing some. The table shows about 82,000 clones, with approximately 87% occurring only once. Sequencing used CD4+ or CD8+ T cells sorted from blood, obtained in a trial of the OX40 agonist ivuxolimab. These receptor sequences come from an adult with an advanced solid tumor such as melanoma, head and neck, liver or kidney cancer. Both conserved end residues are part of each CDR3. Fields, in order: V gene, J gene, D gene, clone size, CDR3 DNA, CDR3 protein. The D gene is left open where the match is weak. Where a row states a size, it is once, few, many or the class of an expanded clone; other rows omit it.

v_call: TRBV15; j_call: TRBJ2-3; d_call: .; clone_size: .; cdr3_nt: TGTGCCACCAGCAGAGTTTTCCTCGCGGGGGCCCACACAGATACGCAGTATTTT; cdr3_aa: CATSRVFLAGAHTDTQYF
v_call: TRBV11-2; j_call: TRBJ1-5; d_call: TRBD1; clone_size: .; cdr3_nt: TGTGCCAGCAGCCCAGGGGGGGCAGGGAACAATCAGCCCCAGCATTTT; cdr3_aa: CASSPGGAGNNQPQHF
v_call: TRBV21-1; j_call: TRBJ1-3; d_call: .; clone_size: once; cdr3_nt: TGTGCCAGCAGCAAACGAGGCATAACTGGAAACACCATATATTTT; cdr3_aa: CASSKRGITGNTIYF
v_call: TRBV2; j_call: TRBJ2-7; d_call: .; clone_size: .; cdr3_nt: TGTGCCAGCAGCGAAGGGACCGAGTCCTACGAGCAGTACTTC; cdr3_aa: CASSEGTESYEQYF
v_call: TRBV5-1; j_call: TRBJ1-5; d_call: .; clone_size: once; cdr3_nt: TGCGCCAGCAGTCGAAATCCAGGTTTAGGGGGGCCCCAGCATTTT; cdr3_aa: CASSRNPGLGGPQHF
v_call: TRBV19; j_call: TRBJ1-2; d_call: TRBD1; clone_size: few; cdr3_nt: TGTGCCAGTAACCCGGGACAGGGAGGAGACTATGGCTACACCTTC; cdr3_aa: CASNPGQGGDYGYTF
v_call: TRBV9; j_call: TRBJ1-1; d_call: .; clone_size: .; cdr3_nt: TGTGCCAGCAGCCCCTCCCGACAAGCGAACACTGAAGCTTTCTTT; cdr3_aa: CASSPSRQANTEAFF
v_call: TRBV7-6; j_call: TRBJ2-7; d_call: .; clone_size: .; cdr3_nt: TGTGCCAGCAGCCCAAGAGCCACCTACGAGCAGTACTTC; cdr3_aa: CASSPRATYEQYF
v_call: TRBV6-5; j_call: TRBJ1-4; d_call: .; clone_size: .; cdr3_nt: TGTGCCAGCAGACGCGGCGGGGTCACTAATGAAAAACTGTTTTTT; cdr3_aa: CASRRGGVTNEKLFF
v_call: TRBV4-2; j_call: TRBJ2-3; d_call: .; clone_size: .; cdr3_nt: TGTGCCAGCAGCCAAGATGCAGGGGGCACAGATACGCAGTATTTT; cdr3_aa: CASSQDAGGTDTQYF
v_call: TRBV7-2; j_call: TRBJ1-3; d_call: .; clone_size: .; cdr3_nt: TGTGCCAGCAGCTTTAGAACACCTGGAAACACCATATATTTT; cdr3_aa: CASSFRTPGNTIYF
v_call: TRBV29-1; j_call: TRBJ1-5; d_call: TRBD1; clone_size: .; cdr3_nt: TGCATCATACCGGGACAGTTCAGGTATAGCAATCAGCCCCAGCATTTT; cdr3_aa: CIIPGQFRYSNQPQHF
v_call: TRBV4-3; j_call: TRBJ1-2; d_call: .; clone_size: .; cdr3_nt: TGCGCCAGCAGCCAAGCTATCGGTCGGGACTATGGCTACACCTTC; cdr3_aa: CASSQAIGRDYGYTF
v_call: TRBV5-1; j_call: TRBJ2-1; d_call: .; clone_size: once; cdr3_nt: TGCGCCAGCAGCTTGGCGGGAAACAATGAGCAGTTCTTC; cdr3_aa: CASSLAGNNEQFF
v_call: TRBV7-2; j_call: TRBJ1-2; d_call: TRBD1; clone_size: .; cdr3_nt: TGTGCCAGCAGCCCTATCGGACAGGGGAGTAACTATGGCTACACCTTC; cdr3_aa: CASSPIGQGSNYGYTF